Described below is a single T cell receptor beta chain sequence and its context. Profiled with immunoSEQ multiplex PCR; TCRdb holds only in-frame clones, not every one. The repertoire holds about 64,000 clones, with approximately 80% as singletons. This sample is drawn from a study of OX40 agonist ivuxolimab in advanced cancers. The V end lost 3 bases, the J end lost 6 bases, and 20 bases lay between the germline ends. The CDR3 sequence is 16 residues long. Germline CDR1 KGHSH, CDR2 LQKENI. The receptor's source is an adult with an advanced solid tumor such as melanoma, head and neck, liver or kidney cancer. The chain uses TRBV18 and TRBJ1-2, with a weak D call TRBD1 (6 bases). Sequencing used CD4+ or CD8+ T cells sorted from blood, obtained in a trial of the OX40 agonist ivuxolimab. The CDR3 is CASSPTPQGQRDGYTF. The CDR3 DNA sequence: TGTGCCAGCTCACCCACCCCCCAGGGGCAGAGGGATGGCTACACCTTC. Full variable domain (missing parts from reference TRBV18 and TRBJ1-2): NAGVMQNPRHLVRRRGQEARLRCSPMKGHSHVYWYRQLPEEGLKFMVYLQKENIIDESGMPKERFSAEFPKEGPSILRIQQVVRGDSAAYFCASSPTPQGQRDGYTFGSGTRLTVV.